A selection of T cell receptor beta chains follows, all from one sample in a study of CD8+CD57+ T cells in acquired aplastic anemia. TCRdb analysed the reads with MiXCR anew, one entry per CDR3 protein. The sample lists fewer than 300,000 distinct CDR3 sequences; approximately 79% were seen once. Sequencing input: sorted CD4+, CD8+, or CD8+CD57+ T cells (not recorded which) from PBMCs. The receptors were sampled from a human donor with aplastic anemia. Both conserved end residues are part of each CDR3. D genes are given only for firm matches. The size entry is marked missing in some rows and otherwise reads once, few, many or a size class.

CDR3 protein	CDR3 DNA	clone size	D gene	J gene	V gene
CASSIGWGVGEQYF	TGTGCCAGTAGTATAGGGTGGGGGGTAGGTGAGCAGTACTTC	-	-	TRBJ2-7	TRBV7-9
CAIRFLTGEKYGYTF	TGTGCCATCAGGTTCCTGACAGGGGAAAAATATGGCTACACCTTC	-	TRBD1	TRBJ1-2	TRBV10-1
CSVDVWENTEAFF	TGCAGCGTTGACGTCTGGGAGAACACTGAAGCTTTCTTT	-	-	TRBJ1-1	TRBV29-1
CASSSYTSNQPQHF	TGTGCCAGCAGCTCTTACACTAGCAATCAGCCCCAGCATTTT	-	-	TRBJ1-5	TRBV7-9
CAISEFGEQGSGTQYF	TGTGCCATCAGTGAGTTTGGGGAACAGGGGAGCGGGACCCAGTACTTC	-	TRBD1	TRBJ2-5	TRBV10-3
CASSLAGGPNNEQFF	TGTGCCAGCAGCTTAGCGGGAGGCCCAAACAATGAGCAGTTCTTC	few	-	TRBJ2-1	TRBV7-9
CASSLDLTGNKKAYF	TGTGCCAGCAGCTTAGACCTCACAGGGAACAAGAAAGCTTACTTC	-	-	TRBJ2-5	TRBV7-2
CASGGAGNLQYYDF	TGTGCCAGCGGAGGAGCTGGAAACCTTCAGTACTACGATTTT	-	-	TRBJ2-3	TRBV9
CASRGAGIHQQFF	TGTGCCAGCAGAGGAGCTGGGATCCATCAGCAGTTCTTC	-	-	TRBJ2-1	TRBV9
CASRSGTEAFF	TGCGCCAGCAGATCAGGCACTGAAGCTTTCTTT	-	-	TRBJ1-1	TRBV12-3/TRBV12-4
CASSFASAGSYTF	TGTGCCAGCAGCTTTGCTAGTGCAGGTAGCTACACCTTC	-	-	TRBJ1-2	TRBV5-4